The clone carrying this T cell receptor beta chain occurred a few times. This entry is derived from a study of blood T cell repertoires in COVID-19. The overall study: Italy, Spain and the United States were the sources of the convalescent and acute COVID-19 samples. Sample material is recorded as cDNA or gDNA derived from T cells, B-cell-depleted T cells, or PBMCs.

Germline V CDR1 and CDR2: MNHEY, SVGAGI. J lost 4 bases, V lost 6 bases, and 4 bases had no gene match. The CDR3 is 13 residues long. Methods used by the authors: Estimated nucleated cell counts came from reference gene primer amplification. The assay was immunoSEQ multiplex PCR, and TCRdb's table has in-frame clones only and misses some. For V, J and clone size, that table is used; D and trimming come from the DNA. This sample has under 200,000 clones; roughly 86% occur once, and the top ten carry about 7.3%. The rearrangement links TRBV6-5 to TRBJ1-1, with 8 bases matching TRBD1. What was sequenced was peripheral blood. The TCR originated in a man between 50 and 59 years old with active or convalescent COVID-19. The CDR3 sequence is CASRLDRGTEAFF. CDR3 nucleotide sequence: TGTGCCAGCAGACTAGACAGGGGCACTGAAGCTTTCTTT.